The sequence of this T cell receptor (beta chain) was determined in a study of cytomegalovirus exposure and HLA in healthy donors. Regarding the study as a whole: Some TCR beta chains (roughly 160 of them) were listed as cytomegalovirus-associated. Specificity of three CMV-associated chains for CMV antigens was verified in vitro.

The repertoire was sequenced with immunoSEQ multiplex PCR; TCRdb's copy has only in-frame clones and lacks some. The sample contains around 65,000 clones, 80% to 95% of which appear only once. Trimming removed 5 bases at V and 10 bases at J, with 18 bases between. Germline values: CDR1 SGHAT, CDR2 FQDESV (reference sequence). The CDR3 totals 14 residues. Notes on this clone: Its target is unknown.

V usage is TRBV11-1 and J usage is TRBJ2-4; the D is unclear. The receptor's source is a young man in good health and CMV-seropositive. The sample taken for sequencing was PBMCs. The CDR3 DNA reads as TGTGCCAGCAGCCCCGTGGCCGCGGTGGAGATTCAGTACTTC. This gives the protein CASSPVAAVEIQYF.